Presented here are 10 T cell receptor beta chains from one specimen sequenced in a study of regulatory T cells in long-lasting Graves disease (dated by TCRdb to the early 2020s). The sample's time point, from its label and the paper: newly diagnosed GD, antithyroid drugs for less than 3 months. For both TCR sequencing and RNA sequencing, RNA was extracted from PBMCs in TRIzol. The library was obtained by multiplex PCR. The listed sequencing device is Illumina HiSeq 4000. CDR3 regions were amplified by Arm-PCR with iRepertoire HTBI primers to construct TCR beta libraries. TCRdb handled the public reads itself, with Q25 trimming in fastp and clone calling in MiXCR, and kept productive beta chains. For every CDR3 protein sequence, its rows merge into one entry that carries the most common genes and DNA. In this sample the table shows roughly 610,000 distinct CDR3 sequences, about 16% of which occur a single time. 12% of the sample goes to the ten largest clones.

These data were also reused for a study on T cells in Graves' hyperthyroidism and ophthalmopathy.

The material sequenced was peripheral blood mononuclear cells (PBMCs), taken at new diagnosis, from a patient treated with antithyroid drugs. The receptors were gathered from a man aged 18 to 30 with Graves disease. Donor details come from another sample of the same person, matched by shared clones.

This clonotype was recorded at least ten times. This chain uses TRBV20-1 with TRBJ2-2; 14 bases agree with TRBD2. The CDR3 sequence is 17 residues long. The V segment lost 0 bases and the J segment 7 bases; nucleotides outside the gene matches: 7. The germline gives CDR1 DFQATT, CDR2 SNEGSKA (reference sequence). CDR3 DNA: TGCAGTGCTAGAGACTGGGGACTAGCGGGAGAGGTCGGGGAGCTGTTTTTT. This encodes CSARDWGLAGEVGELFF.

This clonotype was detected ten times or more. The genes are TRBV20-1 and TRBJ2-1, with 8 bases fitting TRBD1. Per germline, CDR1 DFQATT and CDR2 SNEGSKA (reference sequence). The CDR3 is 14 residues long. V shed 3 bases, J shed 3 bases, and the junction held 4 bases outside the gene matches. In DNA, the CDR3 is TGCAGTGCTAGGGACAGGGCGGGCTACAATGAGCAGTTCTTC. This translates into CSARDRAGYNEQFF.

This clonotype has just a few counts. This chain uses TRBV18 with TRBJ2-7; D possibly matches TRBD1 or TRBD2 (5 bases each). The germline V gene has CDR1 KGHSH and CDR2 LQKENI. V was clipped by 3 bases and J by 2 bases, with 14 bases between them. The CDR3 is 15 residues long. DNA for the CDR3: TGTGCCAGCTCACCGGGGACCGACAGAACCTACGAGCAGTACTTC. This translates into CASSPGTDRTYEQYF.

This sequence joins TRBV9 and TRBJ2-5; D unclear. Per the germline V gene, CDR1 is SGDLS and CDR2 is YYNGEE. Trimming took 0 bases from V and 7 from J, leaving 10 bases between them. The CDR3 covers 13 residues. The DNA of the CDR3 is TGTGCCAGCAGCGTAGAGGACCGAGGGACCCAGTACTTC. Encoded protein: CASSVEDRGTQYF.

The CDR3 reads CASSLQIYNEQFF. The CDR3, as DNA: TGTGCCAGCAGCTTACAGATCTACAATGAGCAGTTCTTC. The gene calls are TRBV11-2 and TRBJ2-1; no clear D gene. Looked up from germline, CDR1 is SGHAT and CDR2 is FQNNGV. The CDR3 loop spans 13 amino acids. V was shortened by 2 bases and J by 3 bases, with 5 bases between the two germline ends.

This rearrangement joins TRBV4-1 to TRBJ1-3, with a weak D call TRBD1 (5 bases). The CDR3 has 17 residues. Germline V gene data show CDR1 as MGHRA and CDR2 as YSYEKL. Trimming took off 1 base at V and 0 bases at J, with 13 bases between the two ends. The DNA for the CDR3 is TGCGCCAGCAGCCAAGTCCGGACAAGGAACTCTGGAAACACCATATATTTT. It translates to CASSQVRTRNSGNTIYF.

A remark on this clonotype: A clone one base away is much larger, so this may be a read error. In this CDR3 the conserved last residue, phenylalanine or tryptophan, is missing, so a read error is likely. The V call is TRBV2, the J call TRBJ2-7; D remains ambiguous. The germline gives CDR1 SNHLY, CDR2 FYNNEI. This CDR3 has 14 residues. V shed 3 bases and J shed 0 bases, with 9 bases lying between them. For the CDR3, the DNA is TGTGCCAGCAGTGAGAGGTCGACCTCCTACGAGCAGTACCTC. This encodes CASSERSTSYEQYL.

This rearrangement joins TRBV7-3 to TRBJ2-1; perhaps TRBD2 as D (7 bases). V was shortened by 2 bases and J by 6 bases, with 14 bases between the two germline ends. The CDR3 runs to 15 residues. The germline V gene encodes CDR1 SGHTA and CDR2 FQGTGA. The CDR3: CASSLLGGPSNEQFF. The CDR3 bases are TGTGCCAGCAGCTTACTCGGGGGGCCGTCCAATGAGCAGTTCTTC.

V usage is TRBV6-1 and J usage is TRBJ1-4; a weak D match, TRBD1 (5 bases). V lost 0 bases, J lost 5 bases, and 13 bases lay in between. The CDR3 is 16 residues long. Germline values: CDR1 MNHNS, CDR2 SASEGT. DNA of the CDR3: TGTGCCAGCAGTGAAGCGGCGACAGTGACCAATGAAAAACTGTTTTTT. Translating it yields CASSEAATVTNEKLFF.

This clonotype was seen ten or more times. The chain has TRBV5-1 and TRBJ2-1; 8 nucleotides match TRBD2. Germline V CDR1 and CDR2: SGHRS, YFSETQ. The CDR3 is made up of 15 amino acids. V gave up 3 bases and J gave up 9 bases; unmatched junction bases: 11. This CDR3 is CASSWGSGIMAEQFF. The CDR3 nucleotides read TGCGCCAGCAGCTGGGGTAGCGGGATTATGGCTGAGCAGTTCTTC.